The 23 T cell receptor beta chains presented below share a single source sample, sequenced in a study of CD4+ T cells in melanoma. Libraries were prepared by immunoSEQ multiplex PCR; TCRdb keeps only in-frame clonotypes and omits some of them. The sample lists about 3,900 clones; approximately 73% were seen once. The material sequenced was tumor tissue. These receptors all stem from a human donor with melanoma.

This rearrangement joins TRBV19 to TRBJ1-1; no reliable D call. Germline-derived CDR1 and CDR2 are LNHDA and SQIVND (reference sequence). Trimming stripped 9 bases from V and 2 bases from J, with 13 bases between. This CDR3 contains 13 residues. CDR3 bases: TGTGCCAGCATGGAGGATCAAAACACTGAAGCTTTCTTT. Amino acid sequence: CASMEDQNTEAFF.

The chain has TRBV4-1 and TRBJ1-1; 9 bases match TRBD1. After removal of 4 bases from V and 6 bases from J, the junction contained 3 bases not matched to a gene. Germline-derived CDR1 and CDR2 are MGHRA and YSYEKL. CDR3 length: 13 residues. This CDR3 reads CASSRGQGPEAFF. For the CDR3, the DNA is TGCGCCAGCAGCCGGGGACAGGGACCTGAAGCTTTCTTT.

The sample holds a few counts of this clone. The chain couples TRBV9 to TRBJ1-5; weak D call: TRBD1 (5 bases). The V end was cut by 2 bases, the J end by 2 bases, with 11 bases between. This CDR3 is 15 amino acids long. CDR1 is SGDLS, CDR2 YYNGEE, per germline. The CDR3 reads CASSVDTGRNQPQHF. The CDR3 region has the DNA TGTGCCAGCAGCGTGGACACAGGTCGCAATCAGCCCCAGCATTTT.

This clone has a handful of counts. J is TRBJ2-6 and V is TRBV5-1; a weak D match, TRBD2 (5 bases). V was trimmed by 0 bases and J by 3 bases, leaving 13 bases between them. The CDR3 is made up of 17 amino acids. Germline CDR1 is SGHRS and CDR2 is YFSETQ. CDR3: CASSLAGGWNGANVLTF. The CDR3 DNA reads TGCGCCAGCAGCTTGGCCGGAGGTTGGAATGGGGCCAACGTCCTGACTTTC.

This clone appeared a few times. The chain combines TRBV28 with TRBJ2-2, with D uncertain. Trimming took off 3 bases at V and 0 bases at J, with 14 bases between the two ends. The CDR3 runs to 17 residues. Germline-derived CDR1 and CDR2 are MDHEN and SYDVKM. The CDR3 coding sequence is TGTGCCAGCAGTTTTGTTCAGTCCTCGGCGAACACCGGGGAGCTGTTTTTT. It specifies CASSFVQSSANTGELFF.

The CDR3 coding sequence is TGTGCCAGCAGTGCAAAAAACATTCAGTACTTC. Translating it yields CASSAKNIQYF. The V call is TRBV6-1, the J call TRBJ2-4; D remains unclear. CDR1 is MNHNS and CDR2 is SASEGT in the germline V gene. The CDR3 sequence is 11 residues long. V lost 4 bases, J lost 4 bases, and 2 bases lay in between.

The chain links TRBV7-2 to TRBJ1-1; TRBD1 might be the D (5 bases). V was cut by 2 bases and J by 7 bases, with 11 bases left in between. Germline values: CDR1 SGHTA, CDR2 FQGNSA. The CDR3 is 13 amino acids. As DNA, the CDR3 is TGTGCCAGCAGCTTATCGGAGGGGATTGAAGCTTTCTTT. The encoded protein is CASSLSEGIEAFF. The full variable domain, rest sourced from reference TRBV7-2 and TRBJ1-1, is GAGVSQSPSNKVTEKGKDVELRCDPISGHTALYWYRQSLGQGLEFLIYFQGNSAPDKSGLPSDRFSAERTGGSVSTLTIQRTQQEDSAVYLCASSLSEGIEAFFGQGTRLTVV.

The V and J genes are TRBV19 and TRBJ1-6, with 9 bases that match TRBD1. Trimming took 6 bases from V and 10 from J; bases not matched to a gene: 16. Germline V gene data show CDR1 as LNHDA and CDR2 as SQIVND (reference sequence). The CDR3 consists of 17 residues. CDR3 residues: CASSQRGQGIMGSPLHF. The CDR3 DNA sequence: TGTGCCAGTAGCCAAAGGGGACAGGGAATAATGGGCTCACCCCTCCACTTT.

The chain employs TRBV9 and TRBJ2-1, with D perhaps being TRBD1 or TRBD2 (6 bases each). This CDR3 is 17 amino acids long. The V and J ends lost 5 bases and 6 bases respectively, with 24 bases between them. Germline lookup yields CDR1 SGDLS and CDR2 YYNGEE. The CDR3 DNA sequence: TGTGCCAGCAGAAGGGGGGAAGGGGTCTTTAGGACCAATGAGCAGTTCTTC. This translates into CASRRGEGVFRTNEQFF. Using reference TRBV9 and TRBJ2-1 for the parts outside the CDR3, the full variable domain is DSGVTQTPKHLITATGQRVTLRCSPRSGDLSVYWYQQSLDQGLQFLIQYYNGEERAKGNILERFSAQQFPDLHSELNLSSLELGDSALYFCASRRGEGVFRTNEQFFGPGTRLTVL.

J is TRBJ2-5 and V is TRBV7-2; TRBD1 might be the D (5 bases). The CDR3 runs 13 residues. Germline CDR1 SGHTA, CDR2 FQGNSA. The V and J ends lost 1 base and 3 bases respectively, with 6 bases between them. The CDR3 DNA reads as TGTGCCAGCAGCTTAGTGACAGAAGAGACCCAGTACTTC. It translates to CASSLVTEETQYF.

The J gene is TRBJ2-4, the V gene TRBV15, with D perhaps matching TRBD2 (5 bases). V gave up 6 bases and J gave up 0 bases, with 21 bases separating them. The CDR3 has 18 residues. The germline V gene encodes CDR1 LNHNV and CDR2 YYDKDF (reference sequence). The CDR3 protein is CATRKTTPEGLAKNIQYF. CDR3 in DNA: TGTGCCACCAGAAAAACTACCCCCGAAGGACTAGCCAAAAACATTCAGTACTTC.

This rearrangement joins TRBV5-3 to TRBJ1-5, with 7 bases lining up with TRBD1. TRBV5-3 qualifies as an ORF whose function is uncertain. J was trimmed by 4 bases and V by 4 bases; bases with no gene match: 2. This CDR3 contains 13 residues. CDR3 in amino acids: CARSPGQNQPQHF. DNA of the CDR3: TGTGCCAGAAGCCCGGGACAGAATCAGCCCCAGCATTTT.

This clone was recorded only once. V usage is TRBV2 and J usage is TRBJ2-7; D gene ambiguous. V was pared by 0 bases and J by 3 bases, with 12 bases between. Germline assignment: CDR1 SNHLY and CDR2 FYNNEI. The CDR3 spans 15 residues. CDR3 protein: CASSEASDPVYEQYF. CDR3 coding DNA: TGTGCCAGCAGTGAAGCTTCGGACCCCGTCTACGAGCAGTACTTC. Looking up the rest from reference TRBV2 and TRBJ2-7 gives the full variable domain: EPEVTQTPSHQVTQMGQEVILRCVPISNHLYFYWYRQILGQKVEFLVSFYNNEISEKSEIFDDQFSVERPDGSNFTLKIRSTKLEDSAMYFCASSEASDPVYEQYFGPGTRLTVT.

The chain couples TRBV28 to TRBJ2-5, with 8 bases identical to TRBD2. Losses at the gene ends were 6 bases for V and 3 bases for J; bases not matched to a gene: 9. The CDR3 is made up of 15 amino acids. The germline V gene has CDR1 MDHEN and CDR2 SYDVKM. CDR3 DNA sequence: TGTGCCAGCAGGACCCCGGCGGGGGGCAAAGAGACCCAGTACTTC. It encodes CASRTPAGGKETQYF.

V gene TRBV30 combines with J gene TRBJ1-1; TRBD1 aligns across 10 bases. This CDR3 comprises 15 residues. Trimming cost V 8 bases and J 5 bases; bases outside gene matches: 14. Germline CDR1 reads GTSNPN; CDR2 reads SVGIG (reference sequence). This CDR3 is CALEGVRDRGTEAFF. DNA for the CDR3: TGTGCCCTGGAAGGTGTCCGGGACAGGGGAACTGAAGCTTTCTTT.

The table lists this clone with a few counts. This chain uses TRBV19 with TRBJ2-1, with D possibly being TRBD1 or TRBD2 (7 bases each). The CDR3 contains 15 residues. The germline V gene has CDR1 LNHDA and CDR2 SQIVND (reference sequence). The V and J ends lost 3 bases and 2 bases respectively, with 11 bases between them. The CDR3 DNA reads as TGTGCCAGTAGTATCCCAGGGGGGGCCTACAATGAGCAGTTCTTC. This codes for CASSIPGGAYNEQFF.

The chain combines TRBV11-1 with TRBJ1-2, with a weak D call TRBD1 (5 bases). With 5 bases removed from V and 4 bases from J, the gap between germline ends came to 8 bases. Per germline, CDR1 SGHAT and CDR2 FQDESV (reference sequence). This CDR3 has 12 residues. The CDR3 coding sequence is TGTGCCAGCAGCCAAGGGGTCTATGGCTACACCTTC. Protein: CASSQGVYGYTF.

In its sample, this clone is medium-sized. J is TRBJ1-3 and V is TRBV4-3; D perhaps matches TRBD1 (5 bases). V was trimmed by 0 bases and J by 3 bases, leaving 12 bases between them. The CDR3 sequence is 16 residues long. Germline CDR1 reads LGHNA; CDR2 reads YSLEER. The CDR3: CASSQDVGEYGNTIYF. In nucleotides, the CDR3 is TGCGCCAGCAGCCAAGATGTAGGGGAGTATGGAAACACCATATATTTT.

This sequence joins TRBV2 and TRBJ1-1, with a possible D match to TRBD1 (6 bases). Trimming stripped 6 bases from V and 11 bases from J, with 19 bases between. Germline CDR1 SNHLY, CDR2 FYNNEI. This CDR3 region has 13 residues. CDR3 amino acids: CASRLLGGFRAFF. DNA for the CDR3: TGTGCCAGCAGGCTCCTTGGGGGCTTCCGGGCTTTCTTT.

The chain has TRBV5-1 and TRBJ2-1; the D is unclear. The germline CDR1 and CDR2 sequences are SGHRS and YFSETQ. The CDR3 spans 11 residues. V was shortened by 0 bases and J by 15 bases, with 10 bases between the two germline ends. DNA for the CDR3: TGCGCCAGCAGCTTGGGGGGTAGCCCGTTCTTC. Its protein product is CASSLGGSPFF.

The chain uses TRBV19 and TRBJ2-7; D is unresolved. The CDR3 is 11 residues long. V was pared by 4 bases and J by 3 bases, with 4 bases between. The germline V gene encodes CDR1 LNHDA and CDR2 SQIVND (reference sequence). The CDR3, as DNA: TGTGCCAGTAGTAACCTCTACGAGCAGTACTTC. Translating it yields CASSNLYEQYF.

The chain links TRBV5-4 to TRBJ2-3, with D possibly TRBD2 on 7 matching bases. The CDR3 contains 15 residues. Looked up from germline, CDR1 is SGHNT and CDR2 is YYREEE (reference sequence). Trimming removed 5 bases at V and 3 bases at J, with 16 bases between. The CDR3 here is CASRSPGEGTDTQYF. The CDR3 DNA follows: TGTGCCAGCAGGTCCCCAGGGGAGGGGACAGATACGCAGTATTTT.

The chain uses TRBV10-3 and TRBJ1-4; no reliable D call. Germline V lookup: CDR1 ENHRY, CDR2 SYGVKD. V was pared by 8 bases and J by 5 bases, with 9 bases between. The CDR3 extends over 12 amino acids. This CDR3 is CAIAGENEKLFF. CDR3 nucleotide sequence: TGTGCCATCGCGGGTGAGAATGAAAAACTGTTTTTT.